Each of the 8 T cell receptor beta chains below was sequenced from the same sample in a study of technical replicates of blood from a few donors. The protocol was immunoSEQ multiplex PCR, while the TCRdb copy is restricted to in-frame clones and leaves out a portion. The table lists about 48,000 clones, around nine tenths of them singletons, with around 4.2% in the top ten. Material: PBMCs. The origin of the receptors is a human donor in good health. Some clones in this sample may be carry-over from other donors' samples.

The rearrangement joins TRBV5-6 to TRBJ2-5, with D maybe TRBD2 (6 bases). There are 15 residues in the CDR3. Trimming left V 4 bases short and J 4 bases short, with 17 bases between. CDR1 and CDR2 (germline): SGHDT, YYEEEE. CDR3 bases: TGTGCCAGCAGCGGACCTCTTGCGGGAAGAGAGACCCAGTACTTC. It yields the protein CASSGPLAGRETQYF.

The V and J genes are TRBV6-5 and TRBJ2-3; 10 positions agree with TRBD2. Per germline, CDR1 MNHEY and CDR2 SVGAGI. The CDR3 sequence is 14 residues long. J gave up 6 bases and V 6 bases, and 6 bases lay outside the gene matches. The CDR3 loop reads CASRSGRAWDTQYF. The CDR3 DNA follows: TGTGCCAGCAGGAGCGGGAGGGCCTGGGATACGCAGTATTTT.

This rearrangement joins TRBV4-1 to TRBJ1-2; TRBD1 matches at 9 bases. This CDR3 comprises 15 residues. The germline gives CDR1 MGHRA, CDR2 YSYEKL. V dropped 4 bases and J dropped 7; count of bases not matched to a gene: 10. This CDR3 is CASSPVGDRARGYTF. The CDR3 nucleotides read TGCGCCAGCAGCCCTGTTGGGGACAGGGCTCGTGGCTACACCTTC.

As DNA, the CDR3 is TGTGCCATCAGAGGAGCAACTAATGAAAAACTGTTTTTT. Translating it yields CAIRGATNEKLFF. This sequence joins TRBV10-3 and TRBJ1-4; no reliable D call. This CDR3 has 13 amino acids. Germline V gene sequence: CDR1 ENHRY, CDR2 SYGVKD. The V and J ends lost 6 bases and 0 bases respectively, with 5 bases between them.

This CDR3 is CASRTGLLSYEQYF. The CDR3 DNA reads as TGTGCCAGCAGAACGGGACTCCTCTCCTACGAGCAGTACTTC. V and J are TRBV2 and TRBJ2-7, with a tentative D call TRBD2 (6 bases). V was shortened by 6 bases and J by 0 bases, with 12 bases between the two germline ends. The CDR3 spans 14 residues. The V gene's germline CDR1 is SNHLY and CDR2 FYNNEI.

The genes are TRBV12-5 and TRBJ1-2; D is possibly TRBD1 (6 bases). Germline CDR1 is LGHNT and CDR2 is FRNRAP. V was pared by 3 bases and J by 2 bases, with 16 bases between. This CDR3 has 16 amino acids. As DNA, the CDR3 is TGTGCTAGTGGTTTTGGTGGGGGCCAGCTCAACTATGGCTACACCTTC. Its protein product is CASGFGGGQLNYGYTF. The whole variable domain, remainder taken from reference TRBV12-5 and TRBJ1-2, is DARVTQTPRHKVTEMGQEVTMRCQPILGHNTVFWYRQTMMQGLELLAYFRNRAPLDDSGMPKDRFSAEMPDATLATLKIQPSEPRDSAVYFCASGFGGGQLNYGYTFGSGTRLTVV.

The V and J genes are TRBV5-1 and TRBJ1-2; 9 bases align to TRBD1. V trimming: 5 bases; J trimming: 4 bases; junction bases outside the gene matches: 6. Per the germline V gene, CDR1 is SGHRS and CDR2 is YFSETQ. The CDR3 runs to 14 residues. CDR3 coding DNA: TGCGCCAGCAGTCCCGGGACAGGGTCCTATGGCTACACCTTC. Residues: CASSPGTGSYGYTF.

The chain recombines TRBV19 with TRBJ2-7; a weak D match, TRBD1 (5 bases). Germline lookup yields CDR1 LNHDA and CDR2 SQIVND (reference sequence). V was shortened by 4 bases and J by 6 bases, with 16 bases between the two germline ends. The CDR3 is 14 residues long. The CDR3 DNA follows: TGTGCCAGTAGTAATTTCCAGGGATTGTGCGAGCAGTACTTC. This translates into CASSNFQGLCEQYF.